Each of the 9 T cell receptor beta chains below was sequenced from the same sample in a study of patients and donors after allogeneic stem cell transplantation (dated by TCRdb to about 2020). The library was generated by RT-PCR. This sample was sequenced with a NextSeq 550. The raw public data were reprocessed by TCRdb itself: fastp quality trimming at Q25, MiXCR clonotype calling, in-frame beta chains only. Merged by CDR3 protein, the rows form single entries marked with the most common genes and DNA. Present in this sample are thousands of distinct CDR3 sequences, 24% of which were seen just once. The ten largest clonotypes hold 15% to 20% of the sample. Sequencing input: blood, either unsorted or a sorted T cell fraction (not recorded which). The receptors were gathered from a human donor who was either an allogeneic HSCT recipient or a stem cell or donor lymphocyte infusion donor (not recorded which). It is not recorded whose cells these are; they may come from a transplant donor.

The J gene is TRBJ2-1, the V gene TRBV6-5; 10 nucleotides line up with TRBD2. Per the germline V gene, CDR1 is MNHEY and CDR2 is SVGAGI. V lost 3 bases to trimming and J lost 9 bases; unmatched junction nucleotides: 8. This CDR3 contains 15 residues. CDR3 protein: CASSYLAGEGGEQFF. In nucleotides, the CDR3 is TGTGCCAGCAGTTATCTAGCGGGGGAGGGGGGTGAGCAGTTCTTC.

The rearrangement joins TRBV10-3 to TRBJ1-2; 8 bases agree with TRBD1. This CDR3 region has 13 residues. The ends lost 2 bases at V and 6 bases at J; junction bases unmatched: 2. Germline CDR1 reads ENHRY; CDR2 reads SYGVKD. The CDR3 nucleotides are TGTGCCATCAGTGAGGACAGGGGAGATGGCTACACCTTC. Protein product: CAISEDRGDGYTF.

This chain uses TRBV7-2 with TRBJ1-1; D gene uncertain. The length of the CDR3 is 13 residues. Germline V lookup: CDR1 SGHTA, CDR2 FQGNSA. Trimming left V 10 bases short and J 3 bases short, with 15 bases between. CDR3 protein: CAIAPGSYTEAFF. The CDR3 nucleotides read TGTGCCATCGCCCCGGGCAGTTACACTGAAGCTTTCTTT.

By sample fraction, this clonotype is large. The rearrangement uses TRBV7-2 and TRBJ2-1; D is perhaps TRBD2 (6 bases). The CDR3 runs to 13 residues. V was trimmed by 0 bases and J by 7 bases, leaving 7 bases between them. Germline CDR1 is SGHTA and CDR2 is FQGNSA. The CDR3 DNA reads TGTGCCAGCAGCTTAGCGCTAGCGAATGAGCAGTTCTTC. Its translation: CASSLALANEQFF.

The chain couples TRBV6-2 or TRBV6-3 to TRBJ2-3; D is unclear. The CDR3 is 11 residues long. Germline V CDR1 and CDR2: MNHEY, SVGEGT. V was pared by 4 bases and J by 4 bases, with 3 bases between. The DNA of the CDR3 is TGTGCCAGCAGTTTGTCAGATACGCAGTATTTT. Translated: CASSLSDTQYF.

This clonotype is medium-sized within its sample. This chain joins TRBV2 and TRBJ2-1; tentative D call: TRBD2 (5 bases). CDR1 and CDR2 from the germline V gene are SNHLY and FYNNEI. The CDR3 totals 13 residues. Trimming left V 4 bases short and J 8 bases short, with 12 bases between. The CDR3 reads CASSGRGHDEQFF. DNA of the CDR3: TGTGCCAGCAGTGGCCGAGGGCACGATGAGCAGTTCTTC.

This rearrangement joins TRBV9 to TRBJ2-7, with D perhaps TRBD1 (6 bases). The germline gives CDR1 SGDLS, CDR2 YYNGEE. The CDR3 totals 16 residues. The V end was cut by 3 bases, the J end by 1 base, with 17 bases between. The DNA for the CDR3 is TGTGCCAGCAGCGCTCCGGACAGCCGCAAGTCCTACGAGCAGTACTTC. Protein sequence: CASSAPDSRKSYEQYF. Drawing the rest from reference TRBV9 and TRBJ2-7, the complete variable domain is DSGVTQTPKHLITATGQRVTLRCSPRSGDLSVYWYQQSLDQGLQFLIQYYNGEERAKGNILERFSAQQFPDLHSELNLSSLELGDSALYFCASSAPDSRKSYEQYFGPGTRLTVT.

The chain links TRBV10-3 to TRBJ1-2; TRBD1 matches at 7 bases. The J segment lost 4 bases and the V segment lost 0 bases, leaving 8 bases of the junction unmatched. Germline V lookup: CDR1 ENHRY, CDR2 SYGVKD. The CDR3 sequence is 16 residues long. The CDR3: CAISESLGQAGYGYTF. The DNA for the CDR3 is TGTGCCATCAGTGAGTCCCTCGGACAGGCTGGCTATGGCTACACCTTC.

This clonotype was recorded a few times. The chain uses TRBV11-3 and TRBJ2-1; D possibly corresponds to TRBD1 (6 bases). CDR3 length equals 15 residues. V dropped 2 bases and J dropped 10 bases, with 18 bases sitting between them. CDR1 is SGHNT and CDR2 is YENEEA in the germline V gene. CDR3 sequence: CASSLPARGSIEQFF. The CDR3 coding sequence is TGTGCCAGCAGCTTACCCGCCAGGGGTTCGATAGAGCAGTTCTTC.